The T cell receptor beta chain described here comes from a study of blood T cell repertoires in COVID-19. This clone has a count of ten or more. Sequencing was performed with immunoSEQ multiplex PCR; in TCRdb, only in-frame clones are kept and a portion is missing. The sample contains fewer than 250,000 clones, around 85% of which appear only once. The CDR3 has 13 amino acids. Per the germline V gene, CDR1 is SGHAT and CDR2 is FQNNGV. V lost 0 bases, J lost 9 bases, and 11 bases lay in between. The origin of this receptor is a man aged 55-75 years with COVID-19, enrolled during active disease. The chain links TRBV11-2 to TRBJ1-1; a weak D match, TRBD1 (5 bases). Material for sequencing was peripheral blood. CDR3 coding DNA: TGTGCCAGCAGCTTAGAATCCGCAGGGAAAGCTTTCTTT. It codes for CASSLESAGKAFF.